A selection of T cell receptor beta chains follows, all from one sample in a study of T cells in Graves' hyperthyroidism and ophthalmopathy. MiXCR, applied by TCRdb to the multiplex PCR reads, yields one record per CDR3 protein. This repertoire shows 200,000 or so distinct CDR3 sequences, roughly a sixth found once; its top ten account for about 56%. What was sequenced was blood. These TCRs come from a woman between 45 and 65 years old with Graves' hyperthyroidism. CDR3s leave out the opening cysteine and the closing phenylalanine or tryptophan.

V gene,J gene,CDR3 protein
TRBV30,TRBJ2-7,AWSSGRYEQY
TRBV29-1,TRBJ1-1,SAQTETNTEAF
TRBV20-1,TRBJ1-4,SARIGQGTLNEKLF
TRBV27,TRBJ1-5,ASSLFSRQPQH
TRBV7-9,-,ASSLSGGSYNEQY
TRBV7-8,TRBJ1-6,ASSLIRTTSSYNSPLH
TRBV20-1,TRBJ1-6,SAHRTGPNSPLH
TRBV20-1,TRBJ2-1,SATGEASGGYNEQF
TRBV5-1,TRBJ1-5,ASSLGRGNQPQH
TRBV28,TRBJ1-2,ASSKPLGQGYGYT
TRBV18,TRBJ1-5,ASSQGQGSNQPQH
TRBV9,TRBJ2-1,ASSPLAGNGNEQF
TRBV6-1,TRBJ1-2,ASSRGGESNYGYT
TRBV30,TRBJ2-7,AWRTSGGSYEQY
TRBV28,TRBJ1-1,ASSPFKGEAF
TRBV20-1,TRBJ1-2,SAVPGGYGYT
TRBV28,TRBJ1-1,ASSVGTEAF
TRBV7-6,TRBJ2-7,ASSLGTSIEQY
TRBV29-1,TRBJ2-7,SAHGGTVDYEQY
TRBV19,TRBJ1-6,ASGQGWDNSPLH
TRBV7-9,TRBJ2-3,ASSLNPDTDTQY
TRBV11-2,TRBJ1-2,ASSLDGQGPFGYT
TRBV12-3/TRBV12-4,TRBJ1-2,ASSLGPRRGYT
TRBV19,TRBJ2-7,ASSIGRDRGNFEQY
TRBV7-9,TRBJ2-7,ASSLAMGPSYEQY
TRBV29-1,TRBJ1-5,SVEKGKVGNQPQH
TRBV28,TRBJ2-3,ASSFPPGGGVDTQY
TRBV3-1,TRBJ2-1,ASGRTYNEQF
TRBV14,TRBJ1-2,ASSQFSTGTYGYT
TRBV18,TRBJ2-3,ASSPPPTAGVTTDTQY
TRBV3-1,TRBJ2-5,ASSQEHRLTGGSKTQY
TRBV27,TRBJ2-1,ASSPRLAGGPYNEQF
TRBV9,TRBJ1-3,ASSVAVSSGNTIY
TRBV25-1,TRBJ2-1,ASSEYPGSHNEQF
TRBV7-8,TRBJ1-4,ASSLVGMANEKLF
TRBV20-1,TRBJ2-1,SASYPRDRSNEQF
TRBV19,TRBJ2-2,ASSKRAPNTGELF
TRBV2,TRBJ1-5,ASSIYRENSNQPQH
TRBV18,TRBJ2-7,ASSPRLIAYEQY
TRBV20-1,TRBJ1-5,SAWPVLGGEQPQH
TRBV27,TRBJ1-4,ASRDTGGGEKLF